This passage covers 20 T cell receptor beta chains from one sample sequenced in a study of cytomegalovirus exposure and HLA in healthy donors. This PCR relied on a set of 60 Vbeta primers and 13 Jbeta primers. Repertoires were generated with immunoSEQ multiplex PCR, while TCRdb's copy carries only in-frame clones and drops some. The data contain some 91,000 clones, around nine tenths of them singletons. Sequences were obtained from PBMCs. These receptors all come from a man aged 30-40 years in good health and CMV-seropositive.

The J gene is TRBJ2-1, the V gene TRBV10-1; 8 bases are shared with TRBD1. CDR3 length equals 16 residues. Trimming took 8 bases from V and 3 from J; bases not matched to a gene: 12. CDR1 is WNHNN and CDR2 is SYGVQD in the germline V gene (reference sequence). CDR3 amino acids: CASSPSDRAGYNEQFF. The CDR3 coding sequence is TGCGCCAGCTCCCCCTCGGACAGGGCCGGCTACAATGAGCAGTTCTTC.

The rearrangement links TRBV27 to TRBJ2-1, with D perhaps matching TRBD2 (6 bases). Germline CDR1 MNHEY, CDR2 SMNVEV (reference sequence). Trimming shortened V by 3 bases and J by 0 bases, and 15 bases separated the two germline ends. The CDR3 contains 17 residues. In DNA, the CDR3 is TGTGCCAGCAGTTTCGCGGGGAGATTGGGCTCCTACAATGAGCAGTTCTTC. Protein sequence: CASSFAGRLGSYNEQFF.

This chain uses TRBV7-9 with TRBJ2-1, with 13 nucleotides matching TRBD2. Germline V gives CDR1 SEHNR, CDR2 FQNEAQ (reference sequence). V dropped 5 bases and J dropped 10; count of bases not matched to a gene: 20. The CDR3 has 19 residues. This CDR3 is CASSQSKFQLAGGPGEQFF. CDR3 in DNA: TGTGCCAGCAGCCAGTCTAAATTCCAACTAGCGGGAGGGCCCGGGGAGCAGTTCTTC.

V is TRBV7-3 and J is TRBJ1-2; D gene ambiguous. Germline assignment: CDR1 SGHTA and CDR2 FQGTGA. V shed 6 bases and J shed 0 bases, with 20 bases lying between them. The CDR3 is 17 residues long. CDR3 loop: CASRYSSRGLTNYGYTF. The CDR3 DNA reads as TGTGCCAGCAGGTATTCGAGCCGCGGACTGACTAACTATGGCTACACCTTC.

The J gene is TRBJ2-3, the V gene TRBV4-1; 7 bases are a match to TRBD2. With V trimmed by 1 base and J by 1 base, 5 bases remained unmatched. Germline lookup yields CDR1 MGHRA and CDR2 YSYEKL. The CDR3 has 16 residues. The CDR3 DNA sequence: TGCGCCAGCAGCCAAGCACGGGGGAGGGGCACAGATACGCAGTATTTT. Translated, it gives CASSQARGRGTDTQYF.

This chain links TRBV5-4 with TRBJ2-5; TRBD1 agrees at 8 bases. CDR1 SGHNT and CDR2 YYREEE come from the germline V gene (reference sequence). The CDR3 is 15 amino acids. Unmatched junction bases numbered 13, after V lost 7 bases and J lost 5 bases. For the CDR3, the DNA is TGTGCCAGCTCTCAAGAGACAGGGGCAAGGGAGACCCAGTACTTC. It yields the protein CASSQETGARETQYF.

As concerns this clone: At one of its ends the junction is not consistent with the germline gene, which may arise from a read error. V gene TRBV14 combines with J gene TRBJ1-2; 7 bases are shared with TRBD1. This CDR3 contains 15 residues. Germline CDR1 SGHDN, CDR2 FVKESK. The CDR3 DNA sequence: TGTGCCAGCAGCCAAGTCCCAGGGGGGAACTTTGGCTACACCTTC. Residues: CASSQVPGGNFGYTF.

This clone was counted once. At one end the junction does not follow the germline gene, possibly because of a read error. The sample contains more than one DNA sequence encoding this CDR3. The chain recombines TRBV6-1 with TRBJ1-1; 10 positions agree with TRBD1. The CDR3 extends over 15 amino acids. Germline V gene lookup returns CDR1 MNHNS and CDR2 SASEGT. The CDR3 bases are TGTGCCAGCAGGGAACCGGGACAGGGGATCACTGAAGCCTTCTTT. Translation gives CASREPGQGITEAFF.

The chain recombines TRBV12-1 with TRBJ1-1; TRBD1, the D gene given by the table, was not confirmed from the DNA. TRBV12-1 is assigned pseudogene status. The CDR3 has 15 residues. CDR3 sequence: CASSGRTGRRPEAFF. The CDR3, as DNA: TGTGCCAGCAGCGGTCGGACAGGGAGGCGTCCTGAAGCTTTCTTT.

This rearrangement joins TRBV14 to TRBJ2-1; D uncertain. The CDR3 consists of 12 residues. V was shortened by 3 bases and J by 11 bases, with 11 bases between the two germline ends. The germline V gene encodes CDR1 SGHDN and CDR2 FVKESK. This CDR3 is CASSHKSSKQFF. As DNA, the CDR3 is TGTGCCAGCAGCCACAAAAGTAGCAAGCAGTTCTTC. The entire variable domain, with the rest obtained from reference TRBV14 and TRBJ2-1, is as follows: EAGVTQFPSHSVIEKGQTVTLRCDPISGHDNLYWYRRVMGKEIKFLLHFVKESKQDESGMPNNRFLAERTGGTYSTLKVQPAELEDSGVYFCASSHKSSKQFFGPGTRLTVL.

The chain carries TRBV7-6 and TRBJ1-1; a possible D gene is TRBD1 (5 bases). The CDR3 is made up of 13 amino acids. Germline V gene data show CDR1 as SGHVS and CDR2 as FNYEAQ. Trimming cost V 5 bases and J 2 bases, with 9 bases left between them. CDR3: CASSADSNTEAFF. CDR3 bases: TGTGCCAGCAGCGCTGACAGTAACACTGAAGCTTTCTTT.

The chain uses TRBV5-4 and TRBJ2-1; 10 nucleotides line up with TRBD2. With V trimmed by 0 bases and J by 8 bases, 5 bases remained unmatched. CDR3 length: 15 amino acids. Per germline, CDR1 SGHNT and CDR2 YYREEE (reference sequence). The CDR3 here is CASSLVLAGVDEQFF. The CDR3 DNA is TGTGCCAGCAGCTTGGTCCTAGCGGGAGTAGATGAGCAGTTCTTC.

The chain employs TRBV5-1 and TRBJ1-3; TRBD1 is a possible D gene (5 bases). V lost 4 bases and J 2 bases, leaving 13 bases between the germline ends. Germline CDR1 is SGHRS and CDR2 is YFSETQ. CDR3 size: 15 residues. CDR3 residues: CASSPPGGTGNTIYF. Written as DNA, the CDR3 is TGCGCCAGCAGCCCACCGGGGGGGACTGGAAACACCATATATTTT.

This clone was recorded a few times. The chain recombines TRBV5-1 with TRBJ2-2, with D unresolved. With 3 bases removed from V and 2 bases from J, the gap between germline ends came to 14 bases. The CDR3 has 16 residues. Germline CDR1 is SGHRS and CDR2 is YFSETQ. DNA of the CDR3: TGCGCCAGCAGCTCCCCCGCAGCGCGCAACACCGGGGAGCTGTTTTTT. Translating it yields CASSSPAARNTGELFF.

The chain combines TRBV6-5 with TRBJ2-3; TRBD2 agrees at 9 bases. The length of the CDR3 is 15 residues. Germline lookup yields CDR1 MNHEY and CDR2 SVGAGI. Trimming at V came to 4 bases and at J to 2 bases, leaving 4 bases not matched to a gene. The CDR3 region has the DNA TGTGCCAGCAGTTCTGCGGGAGGGTACACAGATACGCAGTATTTT. This encodes CASSSAGGYTDTQYF.

The chain recombines TRBV29-1 with TRBJ2-7; D is undetermined. The CDR3 has 12 amino acids. Per the germline V gene, CDR1 is SQVTM and CDR2 is ANQGSEA. V was clipped by 2 bases and J by 5 bases, with 10 bases between them. The CDR3 DNA follows: TGCAGCGTTGAAACCACTATCGACGAGCAGTACTTC. Amino acid sequence: CSVETTIDEQYF.

The chain uses TRBV9 and TRBJ1-4, with D perhaps TRBD1 (5 bases). V dropped 5 bases and J dropped 10 bases, with 18 bases sitting between them. Germline CDR1 and CDR2: SGDLS and YYNGEE. The length of the CDR3 is 14 residues. The CDR3 region is CASSPTGGGRKLFF. The CDR3 region has the DNA TGTGCCAGCAGTCCCACGGGGGGTGGGAGAAAACTGTTTTTT.

The J gene is TRBJ2-7, the V gene TRBV11-2; weak D call: TRBD2 (5 bases). Germline V gives CDR1 SGHAT, CDR2 FQNNGV. Trimming took off 2 bases at V and 2 bases at J, with 10 bases between the two ends. The CDR3 extends over 14 amino acids. The CDR3 sequence: CASSLRRYTYEQYF. The CDR3 region has the DNA TGTGCCAGCAGCTTAAGGAGGTATACCTACGAGCAGTACTTC.

V usage is TRBV7-9 and J usage is TRBJ1-2; D is possibly TRBD1 (5 bases). CDR3 length equals 16 residues. Germline values: CDR1 SEHNR, CDR2 FQNEAQ (reference sequence). The V end lost 4 bases, the J end lost 3 bases, and 18 bases lay between the germline ends. CDR3 nucleotides: TGTGCCAGCAGCTCGGGTCGGGTGGGGCTGGACTATGGCTACACCTTC. As protein: CASSSGRVGLDYGYTF.

This clone appeared a few times. DNA for the CDR3: TGCAGTGCTAGCCTCCGGGGGTCCCAGCATTTT. Its protein product is CSASLRGSQHF. The chain carries TRBV20-1 and TRBJ1-5; D is perhaps TRBD1 (5 bases). V was cut by 3 bases and J by 11 bases, with 11 bases left in between. Germline CDR1 and CDR2: DFQATT and SNEGSKA (reference sequence). The CDR3 sequence is 11 residues long.